The clone carrying this T cell receptor (beta chain) was observed a few times. Its target is unknown. Germline lookup yields CDR1 SEHNR and CDR2 FQNEAQ (reference sequence). The J segment lost 0 bases and the V segment lost 5 bases, leaving 6 bases of the junction unmatched. The CDR3 consists of 16 residues. The PCR had 60 Vbeta and 13 Jbeta primers. Sequencing was performed with immunoSEQ multiplex PCR; in TCRdb, only in-frame clones are kept and a portion is missing. The sample yields more than 95,000 clones, roughly a tenth seen once. This entry belongs to a study of cytomegalovirus exposure and HLA in healthy donors. General study points: A prior analysis recorded that most TCR beta V segments were productive about 87% or about 30% of the time. Only CMV serostatus was available as immune exposure information. TCR association rates varied by HLA locus in a later analysis, with DRB1 highest and HLA-C lowest.

This TCR came from a woman in her late teens or twenties in good health and CMV-seropositive. Source material: PBMCs. The gene calls are TRBV7-9 and TRBJ2-1; TRBD2 agrees at 8 bases. The CDR3 region is CASSPLAASSYNEQFF. CDR3 nucleotide sequence: TGTGCCAGCAGCCCACTAGCGGCTAGCTCCTACAATGAGCAGTTCTTC. Based on the CDR3 plus reference TRBV7-9 and TRBJ2-1, the full variable domain is DTGVSQNPRHKITKRGQNVTFRCDPISEHNRLYWYRQTLGQGPEFLTYFQNEAQLEKSRLLSDRFSAERPKGSFSTLEIQRTEQGDSAMYLCASSPLAASSYNEQFFGPGTRLTVL.